One sample yielded the 10 T cell receptor beta chains listed below, sequenced in a study of human T cells and chemical hapten exposure. Blood, whole and unfractionated, served as the source for total RNA extraction. TCRdb recomputed calls from the 5' RACE reads with MiXCR, one row per CDR3 protein. The profile covers tens of thousands of distinct CDR3 sequences, with less than 9.5% appearing a single time and around 2% taken by the ten largest. The receptors stem from a male donor in good health.

The chain links TRBV7-2 to TRBJ2-4; 8 bases map to TRBD2. Unmatched junction bases numbered 7, after V lost 5 bases and J lost 4 bases. There are 15 residues in the CDR3. The germline CDR1 and CDR2 sequences are SGHTA and FQGNSA. CDR3 in DNA: TGTGCCAGCAGCGCACCGGGACTAGTAAAAAACATTCAGTACTTC. It is translated as CASSAPGLVKNIQYF.

This clonotype has just one count. A read error may explain this, as a much larger clone is one base away. CDR3 sequence (DNA): TGTGGCAGTAGTAGATCCTCCTTCCTAGTGGGACAGGCCACCTACAATGAGCAGTTCTTC. Its protein is CGSSRSSFLVGQATYNEQFF. The chain couples TRBV19 to TRBJ2-1; 8 bases are shared with TRBD1. Germline CDR1 LNHDA, CDR2 SQIVND (reference sequence). This CDR3 is 20 amino acids long.

This clonotype came up many times. V usage is TRBV20-1 and J usage is TRBJ2-1; D remains unclear. The germline V and J ends were trimmed by 3 bases and 6 bases, with 12 bases remaining between them. In germline, CDR1 is DFQATT, CDR2 SNEGSKA (reference sequence). The CDR3 extends over 13 amino acids. This CDR3 reads CSASYGYSNEQFF. CDR3 DNA: TGCAGTGCTAGTTATGGCTACTCCAATGAGCAGTTCTTC.

This clonotype was counted ten times or more. As DNA, the CDR3 is TGCGCCAGCAGCCAAGAATCGGCTAGCGGGGGGTGGGTGCATGAGCAGTTCTTC. Amino acids: CASSQESASGGWVHEQFF. The rearrangement uses TRBV4-3 and TRBJ2-1, with 11 bases lining up with TRBD2. V gave up 0 bases and J gave up 8 bases; unmatched junction bases: 12. Germline loops: CDR1 LGHNA, CDR2 YSLEER. This CDR3 is built from 18 residues.

Many counts were recorded for this clonotype. V gene TRBV29-1 combines with J gene TRBJ1-2; weak D call: TRBD1 (6 bases). Germline-derived CDR1 and CDR2 are SQVTM and ANQGSEA. This CDR3 spans 18 amino acids. V lost 0 bases, J lost 4 bases, and 24 bases lay in between. CDR3 sequence (DNA): TGCAGCGTTGAAGATCCCCACAGGGTCGTACCGCCAGGCTATGGCTACACCTTC. The encoded protein is CSVEDPHRVVPPGYGYTF.

The chain uses TRBV4-2 and TRBJ1-2; D gene ambiguous. CDR1 and CDR2 from the germline V gene are LGHNA and YNFKEQ. With 3 bases removed from V and 3 bases from J, the gap between germline ends came to 14 bases. The CDR3 is 15 amino acids. The CDR3 here is CASSHDRAADYGYTF. The CDR3 bases are TGTGCCAGCAGCCACGATCGGGCAGCGGACTATGGCTACACCTTC.

This clonotype appeared a few times. This chain uses TRBV11-2 with TRBJ2-3; D remains unclear. Deletions cut 0 bases from V and 6 bases from J, with 7 bases between. The CDR3 extends over 13 amino acids. Germline V gene data show CDR1 as SGHAT and CDR2 as FQNNGV. The CDR3 sequence: CASSLDLRDTQYF. In DNA, the CDR3 is TGTGCCAGCAGCTTAGATCTCAGGGATACGCAGTATTTT.

In the case of this clonotype: A much larger clone lies one base from this, so it may be a read error. This sequence joins TRBV29-1 and TRBJ2-3, with D unresolved. Germline V lookup: CDR1 SQVTM, CDR2 ANQGSEA. V gave up 7 bases and J gave up 6 bases, with 11 bases separating them. The CDR3 extends over 11 amino acids. The CDR3 is CSGERADTQYF. The CDR3 region has the DNA TGCAGCGGTGAGAGAGCGGATACGCAGTATTTT.

At least ten counts were recorded for this clonotype. Written as DNA, the CDR3 is TGTGCCAGCAATCGGGGCAGACATAGCAATCAGCCCCAGCATTTT. Its translation is CASNRGRHSNQPQHF. The chain employs TRBV6-6 and TRBJ1-5; the D gene is possibly TRBD1 (5 bases). This CDR3 is 15 amino acids long. From germline, CDR1 is MNHNY and CDR2 SVGAGI (reference sequence). Trimming removed 7 bases at V and 0 bases at J, with 13 bases between.

This clonotype occurred a few times. The rearrangement uses TRBV7-9 and TRBJ1-5; 8 bases are a match to TRBD1. CDR1 and CDR2 from the germline V gene are SEHNR and FQNEAQ (reference sequence). The CDR3 totals 15 residues. The V gene end was trimmed by 4 bases and the J gene end by 3 bases; junction bases not matched to a gene: 5. The CDR3 region has the DNA TGTGCCAGCAGCTCCGGACAGGGATACAATCAGCCCCAGCATTTT. The encoded protein is CASSSGQGYNQPQHF. The full variable domain, completed using reference TRBV7-9 and TRBJ1-5, is DTGVSQNPRHKITKRGQNVTFRCDPISEHNRLYWYRQTLGQGPEFLTYFQNEAQLEKSRLLSDRFSAERPKGSFSTLEIQRTEQGDSAMYLCASSSGQGYNQPQHFGDGTRLSIL.